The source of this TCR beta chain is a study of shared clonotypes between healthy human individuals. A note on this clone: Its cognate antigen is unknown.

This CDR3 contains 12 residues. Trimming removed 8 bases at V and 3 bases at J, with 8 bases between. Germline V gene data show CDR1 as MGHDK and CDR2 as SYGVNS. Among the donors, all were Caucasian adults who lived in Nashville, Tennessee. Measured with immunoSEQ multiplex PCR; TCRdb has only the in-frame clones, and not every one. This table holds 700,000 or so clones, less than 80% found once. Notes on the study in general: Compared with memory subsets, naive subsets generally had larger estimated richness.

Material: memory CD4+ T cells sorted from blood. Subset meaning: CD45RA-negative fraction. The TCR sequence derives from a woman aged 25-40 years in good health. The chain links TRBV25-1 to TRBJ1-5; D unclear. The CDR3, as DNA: TGTGCCAGCCGGACTGTCAATCAGCCCCAGCATTTT. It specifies CASRTVNQPQHF.